This TCR beta chain was captured by sequencing in a study of blood T cell repertoires in COVID-19. About the research overall: The United States, Italy and Spain provided the acute and convalescent COVID-19 samples. PBMCs, B-cell-depleted T cells, or T cells were the source of the cDNA or gDNA that made up the material.

This clone was observed a handful of times. Per germline, CDR1 ENHRY and CDR2 SYGVKD. V lost 4 bases, J lost 1 base, and 7 bases lay in between. The CDR3 totals 14 residues. In the original processing: Estimation of nucleated cell counts was performed using reference gene primer amplification. Clones were sequenced by immunoSEQ multiplex PCR, and TCRdb holds only the in-frame ones, with some missing. V, J and clone size reflect that table, while D and trimming were determined from the DNA. This sample has 150,000 to 200,000 clones, with about 86% found just once. This chain links TRBV10-3 with TRBJ1-4; D is unclear. This clonotype was sampled from a woman aged 70-85 years with acute or convalescent COVID-19. Sequencing input: peripheral blood. This chain's CDR3 is CAISGAGTNEKLFF. The CDR3 nucleotides are TGTGCCATCAGTGGTGCGGGAACTAATGAAAAACTGTTTTTT.